This TCR beta chain was profiled in a study of T-cell reconstitution after alpha-beta-depleted transplantation in children. The study, taken as a whole, reports: At day 60, the high TCRbeta diversity found in some patients originated from recipient T cells and thymic progenitors that had survived. There were reportedly several hundred expanded graft clones from which alpha-beta T cells came about two months after transplant. Newly generated T cells supplied most T-cell counts and diversity one year post-transplant.

Preparing the TCRbeta library involved the use of unique molecular identifiers. In TCRdb, the PCR reads were re-called with MiXCR into one record per CDR3 protein. The repertoire holds 350,000 to 500,000 distinct CDR3 sequences, with about 45% as singletons. This clonotype was recorded a few times. The antigen remains unidentified. Unmatched junction bases numbered 8, after V lost 6 bases and J lost 4 bases. The CDR3 is 15 residues long. Germline V gene lookup returns CDR1 MNHEY and CDR2 SMNVEV (reference sequence). The chain recombines TRBV27 with TRBJ2-3, with 9 bases matching TRBD2. The sequences come from PBMCs, collected before TCRalphabeta/CD19-depleted stem cell transplant. This receptor was taken from a girl under 10 years old with aplastic anemia, due to receive a stem cell transplant. CDR3 sequence (DNA): TGTGCCAGCAGGCCGGCTAGCGGGACTCCAGATACGCAGTATTTT. Protein product: CASRPASGTPDTQYF.